The TCR beta chain under discussion was sequenced for a study of T cell responses to AZD1222 COVID-19 vaccine. About the study: Pooling of second doses given at about 4 or about 12 weeks was done.

This clone was seen a single time. Its antigen remains unknown. Profiled with immunoSEQ multiplex PCR; TCRdb holds only in-frame clones, not every one. The sample contains around 150,000 clones, less than 95% of which appear only once. V was clipped by 4 bases and J by 5 bases, with 8 bases between them. Germline lookup yields CDR1 PRHDT and CDR2 FYEKMQ (reference sequence). There are 12 residues in the CDR3. Study-wide results and caveats: Spike-specific TCR depth and breadth grew after two AZD1222 doses. Repertoire sampling was restricted to post-peak T cell response timepoints. Spike-wide coverage was observed for vaccine-associated CD4 TCRs, with dominant responses at 160-218 and 743-854.

The sequenced sample was peripheral blood, obtained on day 0 of AZD1222 vaccination. V usage is TRBV13 and J usage is TRBJ1-2; D gene unclear. This TCR was recovered from an adult in good health. The CDR3 nucleotides read TGTGCCAGCAGCTCGACCCAATATGGCTACACCTTC. This encodes CASSSTQYGYTF.